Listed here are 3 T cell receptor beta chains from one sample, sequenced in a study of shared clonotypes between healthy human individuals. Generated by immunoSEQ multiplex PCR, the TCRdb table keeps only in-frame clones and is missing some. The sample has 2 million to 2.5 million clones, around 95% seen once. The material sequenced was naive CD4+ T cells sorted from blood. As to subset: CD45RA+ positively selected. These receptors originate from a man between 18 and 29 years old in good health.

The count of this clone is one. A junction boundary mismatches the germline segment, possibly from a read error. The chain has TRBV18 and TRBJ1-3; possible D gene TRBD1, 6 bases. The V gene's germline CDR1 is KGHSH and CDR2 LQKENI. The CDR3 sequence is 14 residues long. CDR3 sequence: CASSLGQSENTIYF. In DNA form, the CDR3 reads TGTGCCAGCTCACTTGGACAGTCTGAAAACACCATATATTTT.

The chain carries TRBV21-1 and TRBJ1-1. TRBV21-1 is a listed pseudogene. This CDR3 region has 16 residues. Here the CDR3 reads CASSNYWMNLNTEAFF. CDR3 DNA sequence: TGTGCCAGCAGCAATTATTGGATGAATTTGAACACTGAAGCTTTCTTT.

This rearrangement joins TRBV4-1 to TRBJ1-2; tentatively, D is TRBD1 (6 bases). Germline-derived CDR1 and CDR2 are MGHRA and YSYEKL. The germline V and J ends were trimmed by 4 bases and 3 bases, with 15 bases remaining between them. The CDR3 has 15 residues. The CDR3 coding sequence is TGCGCCAGCAGCCCGGCAGGGGATCCGGACTATGGCTACACCTTC. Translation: CASSPAGDPDYGYTF.